What follows is one TCR beta chain and its context. Its antigen is still unknown. The assay was immunoSEQ multiplex PCR, and TCRdb's table has in-frame clones only and misses some. In the table there are 150,000 to 200,000 clones, about 93% of which are singletons. This sample is drawn from a study of T cell responses to AZD1222 COVID-19 vaccine. In germline, CDR1 is SNHLY, CDR2 FYNNEI. The V end was cut by 2 bases, the J end by 0 bases, with 8 bases between. The CDR3 covers 15 residues. General observations from the study: White British people made up most donors, females outnumbered males, and clonal diversity was possibly underestimated.

The material was peripheral blood, obtained 28 days after the second AZD1222 dose. V usage is TRBV2 and J usage is TRBJ1-3, with D unresolved. The receptor was isolated from an adult who received the AZD1222 COVID-19 vaccine. The CDR3 DNA is TGTGCCAGCAGTGAACAGCCGGGCTCTGGAAACACCATATATTTT. Its protein product is CASSEQPGSGNTIYF.